This TCR beta chain was sequenced during a study of CD8+ T cells in alopecia areata. As for the study in general: Tofacitinib administration to treated patients was oral, at 5 to 10 mg twice daily. Regarding the study as a whole: More clonal than normal scalp was lesional scalp, particularly alopecia totalis/universalis. In scalp, tofacitinib significantly decreased clonality and expanded CD8+ clones among the top 100. While patients received tofacitinib, many expanded lesional clones remained present in scalp and blood.

Comment on this clone: Its target is not known.

Treatment of the sample: oral pan-JAK inhibitor, 5-10 mg twice daily. cDNA serving as the sequencing template came from extracted, reverse transcribed RNA. Generated by immunoSEQ multiplex PCR, the TCRdb table keeps only in-frame clones and is missing some. The sample contains 200,000 or so clones, 35% to 40% of which appear only once. This specimen consisted of CD4+ T cells sorted from blood, obtained between weeks 30 and 35, from a patient treated with tofacitinib. The source is a human donor with alopecia areata.

The CDR3 reads CASRENTEAFF. The CDR3 DNA reads as TGTGCCAGTAGGGAGAACACTGAAGCTTTCTTT. The chain links TRBV6-5 to TRBJ1-1, with D unresolved. CDR1 is MNHEY and CDR2 is SVGAGI in the germline V gene. V lost 9 bases to trimming and J lost 1 base, with 6 bases between them. The CDR3 is made up of 11 amino acids.